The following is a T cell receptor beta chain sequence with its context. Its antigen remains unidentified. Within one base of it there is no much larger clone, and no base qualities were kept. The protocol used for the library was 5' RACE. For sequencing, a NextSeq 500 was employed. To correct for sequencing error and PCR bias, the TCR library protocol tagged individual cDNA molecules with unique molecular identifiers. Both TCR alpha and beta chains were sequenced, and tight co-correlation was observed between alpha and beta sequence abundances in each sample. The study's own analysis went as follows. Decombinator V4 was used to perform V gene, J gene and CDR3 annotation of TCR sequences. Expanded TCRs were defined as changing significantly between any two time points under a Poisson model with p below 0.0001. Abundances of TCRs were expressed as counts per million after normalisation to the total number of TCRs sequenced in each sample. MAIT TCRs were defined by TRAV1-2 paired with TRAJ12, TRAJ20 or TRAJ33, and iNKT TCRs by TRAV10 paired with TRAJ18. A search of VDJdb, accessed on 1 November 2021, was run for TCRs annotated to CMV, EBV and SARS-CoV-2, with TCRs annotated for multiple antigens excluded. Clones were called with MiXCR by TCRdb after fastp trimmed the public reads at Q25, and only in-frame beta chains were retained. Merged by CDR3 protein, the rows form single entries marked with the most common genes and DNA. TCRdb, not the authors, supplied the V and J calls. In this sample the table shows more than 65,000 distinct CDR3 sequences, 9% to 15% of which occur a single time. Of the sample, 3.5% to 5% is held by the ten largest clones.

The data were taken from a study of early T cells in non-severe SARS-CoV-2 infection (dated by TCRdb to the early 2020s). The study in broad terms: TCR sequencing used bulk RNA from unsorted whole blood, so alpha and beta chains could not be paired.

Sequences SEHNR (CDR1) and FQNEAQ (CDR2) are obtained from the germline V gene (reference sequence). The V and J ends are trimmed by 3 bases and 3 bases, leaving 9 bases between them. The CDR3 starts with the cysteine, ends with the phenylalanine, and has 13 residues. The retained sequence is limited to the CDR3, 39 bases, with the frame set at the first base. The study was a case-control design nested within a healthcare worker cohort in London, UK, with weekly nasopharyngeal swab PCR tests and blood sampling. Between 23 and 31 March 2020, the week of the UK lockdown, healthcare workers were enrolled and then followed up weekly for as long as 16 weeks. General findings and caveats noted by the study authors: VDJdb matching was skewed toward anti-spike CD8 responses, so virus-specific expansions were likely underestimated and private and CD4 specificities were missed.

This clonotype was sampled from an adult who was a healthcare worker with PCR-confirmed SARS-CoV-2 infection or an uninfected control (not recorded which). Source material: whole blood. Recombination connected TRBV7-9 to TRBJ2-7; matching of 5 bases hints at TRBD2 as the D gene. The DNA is TGTGCCAGCAGCTTGCGCGGGCTCTACGAGCAGTACTTC. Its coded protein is CASSLRGLYEQYF.